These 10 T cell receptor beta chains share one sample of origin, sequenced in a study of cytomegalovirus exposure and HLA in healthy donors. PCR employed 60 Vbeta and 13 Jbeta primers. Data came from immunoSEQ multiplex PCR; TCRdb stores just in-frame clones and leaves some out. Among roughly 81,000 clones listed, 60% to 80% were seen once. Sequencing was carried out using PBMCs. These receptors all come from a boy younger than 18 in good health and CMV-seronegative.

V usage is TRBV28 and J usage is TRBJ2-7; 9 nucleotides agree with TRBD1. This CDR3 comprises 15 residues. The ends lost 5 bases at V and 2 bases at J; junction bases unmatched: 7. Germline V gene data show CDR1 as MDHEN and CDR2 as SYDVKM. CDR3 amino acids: CASSIGQGWTYEQYF. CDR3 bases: TGTGCCAGCAGTATCGGACAGGGGTGGACCTACGAGCAGTACTTC.

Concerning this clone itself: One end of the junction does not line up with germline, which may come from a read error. The CDR3 loop reads CASSTGTGVAETQYF. The CDR3 region has the DNA TGTGCTAGCAGCACCGGGACAGGGGTGGCAGAGACCCAGTACTTC. The chain has TRBV7-7 and TRBJ2-5; 10 nucleotides match TRBD1. CDR1 is SSHAT, CDR2 FNYEAQ, per germline (reference sequence). The CDR3 consists of 15 residues.

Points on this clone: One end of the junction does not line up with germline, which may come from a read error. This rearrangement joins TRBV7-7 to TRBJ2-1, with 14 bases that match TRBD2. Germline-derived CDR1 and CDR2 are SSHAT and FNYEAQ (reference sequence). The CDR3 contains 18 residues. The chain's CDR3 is CASSSGLAGALGDNEQFF. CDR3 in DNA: TGTGCTAGCAGCTCGGGACTAGCGGGGGCCCTTGGGGACAATGAGCAGTTCTTC.

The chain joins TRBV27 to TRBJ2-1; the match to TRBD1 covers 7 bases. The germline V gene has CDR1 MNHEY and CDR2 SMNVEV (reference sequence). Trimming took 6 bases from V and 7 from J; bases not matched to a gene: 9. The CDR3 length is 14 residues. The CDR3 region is CASRLGTENNEQFF. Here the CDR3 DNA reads TGTGCCAGCAGGTTGGGGACAGAGAATAATGAGCAGTTCTTC.

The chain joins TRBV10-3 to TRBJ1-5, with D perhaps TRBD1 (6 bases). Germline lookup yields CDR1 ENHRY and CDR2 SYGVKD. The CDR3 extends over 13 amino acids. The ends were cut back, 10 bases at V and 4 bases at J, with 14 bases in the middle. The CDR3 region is CATADSLNQPQHF. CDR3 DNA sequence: TGTGCCACCGCGGACAGCCTGAATCAGCCCCAGCATTTT.

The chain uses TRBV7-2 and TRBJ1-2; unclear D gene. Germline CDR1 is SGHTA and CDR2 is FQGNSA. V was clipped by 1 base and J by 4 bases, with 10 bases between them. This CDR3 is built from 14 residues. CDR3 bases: TGTGCCAGCAGCTTAGTGACCGCGGCCTATGGCTACACCTTC. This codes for CASSLVTAAYGYTF.

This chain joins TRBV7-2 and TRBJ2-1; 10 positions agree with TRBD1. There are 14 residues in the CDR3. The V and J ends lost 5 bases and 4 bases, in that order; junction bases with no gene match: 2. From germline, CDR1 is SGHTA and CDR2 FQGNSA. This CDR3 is CASSQDRGYNEQFF. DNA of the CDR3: TGTGCCAGCAGCCAGGACAGGGGGTACAATGAGCAGTTCTTC.

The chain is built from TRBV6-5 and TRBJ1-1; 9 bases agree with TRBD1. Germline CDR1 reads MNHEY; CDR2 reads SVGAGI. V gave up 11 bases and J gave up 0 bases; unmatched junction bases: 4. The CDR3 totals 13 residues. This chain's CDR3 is CAVTGGLNTEAFF. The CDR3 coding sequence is TGTGCCGTAACAGGGGGCTTGAACACTGAAGCTTTCTTT.

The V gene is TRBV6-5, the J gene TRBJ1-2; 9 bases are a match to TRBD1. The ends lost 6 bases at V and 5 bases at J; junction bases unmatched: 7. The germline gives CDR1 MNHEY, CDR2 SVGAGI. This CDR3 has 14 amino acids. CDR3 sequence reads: CASSRGTGSYGYTF. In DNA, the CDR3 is TGTGCCAGCAGCCGCGGGACAGGGTCATATGGCTACACCTTC.

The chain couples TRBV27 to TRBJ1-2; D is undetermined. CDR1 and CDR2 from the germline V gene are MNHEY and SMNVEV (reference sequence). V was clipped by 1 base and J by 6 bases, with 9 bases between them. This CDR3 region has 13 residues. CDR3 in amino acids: CASSLWGADGYTF. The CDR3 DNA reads TGTGCCAGCAGTTTATGGGGAGCTGATGGCTACACCTTC.